The 32 T cell receptor beta chains listed next were all sequenced from one sample in a study of CD8 T cells in ankylosing spondylitis. MiXCR was run by TCRdb on the 5' RACE reads, yielding one entry per CDR3 protein. The sample shows fewer than 200,000 distinct CDR3 sequences, over 15% of them seen only once. The sequenced sample consisted of blood, either unsorted or a sorted T cell fraction (not recorded which). The receptors stem from a male donor aged 5-30 years with ankylosing spondylitis or in good health (not recorded which).

This clonotype appeared many times. The genes are TRBV27 and TRBJ2-5; D unclear. The CDR3 covers 15 residues. Germline V gives CDR1 MNHEY, CDR2 SMNVEV (reference sequence). The V end lost 3 bases, the J end lost 0 bases, and 11 bases lay between the germline ends. CDR3: CASSFLGANQETQYF. DNA for the CDR3: TGTGCCAGCAGTTTCCTGGGCGCCAACCAAGAGACCCAGTACTTC.

This clonotype was observed at least ten times. The V call is TRBV10-2, the J call TRBJ2-7; a weak D match, TRBD2 (5 bases). The ends were cut back, 4 bases at V and 3 bases at J, with 13 bases in the middle. In germline, CDR1 is WSHSY, CDR2 SAAADI. The CDR3 totals 14 residues. Here the CDR3 DNA reads TGCGCCAGCAGTGGTACACTAGGGCACTACGAGCAGTACGTC. This codes for CASSGTLGHYEQYV.

This clonotype was found many times. The rearrangement uses TRBV6-1 and TRBJ1-4; TRBD1 might be the D (6 bases). Germline CDR1 and CDR2: MNHNS and SASEGT. This CDR3 comprises 15 residues. Trimming took 1 base from V and 4 from J, leaving 10 bases between them. The CDR3 nucleotides are TGTGCCAGCAGTGAAGAGACAGGCCTTAATGAAAAACTGTTTTTT. Its translation: CASSEETGLNEKLFF.

The rearrangement links TRBV20-1 to TRBJ2-1; TRBD1 or TRBD2 may be the D gene (5 bases each). CDR3 length: 15 amino acids. Between the trimmed V and J ends, which lost 2 bases and 0 bases, there was a span of 11 bases. In germline, CDR1 is DFQATT, CDR2 SNEGSKA (reference sequence). The CDR3 loop is CSARRDLLSYNEQFF. The CDR3, as DNA: TGCAGTGCTAGAAGGGACCTTCTCTCCTACAATGAGCAGTTCTTC.

The chain recombines TRBV19 with TRBJ1-5; 8 nucleotides line up with TRBD1. The CDR3 has 16 amino acids. CDR1 LNHDA and CDR2 SQIVND come from the germline V gene (reference sequence). With V trimmed by 6 bases and J by 0 bases, 7 bases remained unmatched. The CDR3 loop reads CASRTTGVYSNQPQHF. The CDR3 coding sequence is TGTGCCAGTAGGACGACAGGGGTTTATAGCAATCAGCCCCAGCATTTT.

The chain joins TRBV19 to TRBJ2-7, with TRBD1 matching over 7 bases. Germline V gene sequence: CDR1 LNHDA, CDR2 SQIVND (reference sequence). Losses at the gene ends were 6 bases for V and 3 bases for J; bases not matched to a gene: 14. This CDR3 has 16 amino acids. CDR3 protein: CASSRRPQGPVYEQYF. CDR3 sequence (DNA): TGTGCCAGTAGCAGACGACCACAGGGGCCGGTCTACGAGCAGTACTTC.

This clonotype was detected many times. V gene TRBV4-1 combines with J gene TRBJ2-7, with TRBD2 matching over 9 bases. The CDR3 is made up of 14 amino acids. V shed 1 base and J 6 bases; nucleotides not matched to a gene: 4. Germline CDR1 MGHRA, CDR2 YSYEKL. The CDR3 nucleotides read TGCGCCAGCAGCCAAGCTAGCGGGAACGGCGAGCAGTACGTC. This translates into CASSQASGNGEQYV.

This clonotype was recorded at least ten times. V is TRBV5-1 and J is TRBJ2-5; perhaps D is TRBD1 or TRBD2 (6 bases each). The CDR3 loop spans 14 amino acids. Germline V CDR1 and CDR2: SGHRS, YFSETQ. V was cut by 4 bases and J by 4 bases, with 14 bases left in between. CDR3 in DNA: TGCGCCAGCAGCCCGGGACACGGGGGAGAGACCCAGTACTTC. It specifies CASSPGHGGETQYF. The full variable domain, completed using reference TRBV5-1 and TRBJ2-5, is KAGVTQTPRYLIKTRGQQVTLSCSPISGHRSVSWYQQTPGQGLQFLFEYFSETQRNKGNFPGRFSGRQFSNSRSEMNVSTLELGDSALYLCASSPGHGGETQYFGPGTRLLVL.

This clonotype has ten or more counts. The rearrangement uses TRBV30 and TRBJ2-3; no clear D. This CDR3 comprises 12 residues. Germline CDR1 and CDR2: GTSNPN and SVGIG (reference sequence). V lost 3 bases, J lost 4 bases, and 8 bases lay in between. In DNA form, the CDR3 reads TGTGCCTGGAGGGAGTCTTCAGATACGCAGTATTTT. Amino acid sequence: CAWRESSDTQYF.

The sample holds many counts of this clonotype. The J gene is TRBJ1-6, the V gene TRBV4-1, with unresolved D. V was clipped by 1 base and J by 6 bases, with 13 bases between them. The CDR3 sequence is 16 residues long. CDR1 MGHRA and CDR2 YSYEKL come from the germline V gene. The CDR3 region has the DNA TGCGCCAGCAGCCAAGGGCCCCCAGAGACTAATTCACCCCTCCACTTT. Protein sequence: CASSQGPPETNSPLHF.

This clonotype was counted ten times or more. V is TRBV4-2 and J is TRBJ1-5, with D unclear. The V gene's germline CDR1 is LGHNA and CDR2 YNFKEQ. V lost 0 bases to trimming and J lost 2 bases, with 11 bases between them. This CDR3 has 16 residues. The CDR3 sequence is CASSQELGVRNQPQHF. DNA of the CDR3: TGTGCCAGCAGCCAAGAGTTGGGTGTGCGCAATCAGCCCCAGCATTTT.

This clonotype was observed at least ten times. This chain links TRBV5-6 with TRBJ2-1, with a weak D call TRBD1 (6 bases). There are 10 residues in the CDR3. The germline V gene has CDR1 SGHDT and CDR2 YYEEEE. V lost 6 bases and J lost 13, with 11 bases in between. The CDR3 loop is CASKGQIQFF. The CDR3, as DNA: TGTGCCAGCAAAGGACAGATTCAGTTCTTC. The whole variable domain, remainder taken from reference TRBV5-6 and TRBJ2-1, is DAGVTQSPTHLIKTRGQQVTLRCSPKSGHDTVSWYQQALGQGPQFIFQYYEEEERQRGNFPDRFSGHQFPNYSSELNVNALLLGDSALYLCASKGQIQFFGPGTRLTVL.

This clonotype was observed many times. Written as DNA, the CDR3 is TGTGCCAGCAGTCCCGGACACCCCTACACCTTC. Encoded protein: CASSPGHPYTF. The chain recombines TRBV12-3 or TRBV12-4 with TRBJ1-2, with D tentatively TRBD1 (5 bases). The CDR3 covers 11 residues. V lost 5 bases and J 10 bases, leaving 11 bases between the germline ends.

This clonotype occurred many times. The V gene is TRBV6-5, the J gene TRBJ2-1; no reliable D call. CDR3 size: 16 residues. V lost 8 bases to trimming and J lost 0 bases, with 17 bases between them. CDR1 is MNHEY and CDR2 is SVGAGI in the germline V gene. The CDR3 is CASGLRVFSSYNEQFF. CDR3 DNA: TGTGCCAGCGGCCTCCGGGTCTTTAGCTCCTACAATGAGCAGTTCTTC.

This clonotype has a count of ten or more. The genes are TRBV2 and TRBJ1-5; D gene uncertain. V was shortened by 4 bases and J by 4 bases, with 8 bases between the two germline ends. The CDR3 length is 13 residues. Germline V CDR1 and CDR2: SNHLY, FYNNEI. In DNA, the CDR3 is TGTGCCAGCAGTGTGGGCCATAATCAGCCCCAGCATTTT. It translates to CASSVGHNQPQHF.

Many counts were recorded for this clonotype. The rearrangement uses TRBV12-3 or TRBV12-4 and TRBJ2-1; 8 bases line up with TRBD1. With V trimmed by 2 bases and J by 7 bases, 10 bases remained unmatched. The CDR3 sequence is 16 residues long. DNA of the CDR3: TGTGCCAGCAGTTTAAGGACAGGGAATGTGAGGAATGAGCAGTTCTTC. Protein sequence: CASSLRTGNVRNEQFF.

This clonotype has at least ten counts. This chain joins TRBV12-3 or TRBV12-4 and TRBJ2-3, with 10 bases aligning to TRBD2. The CDR3 has 14 amino acids. Losses at the gene ends were 6 bases for V and 11 bases for J; bases not matched to a gene: 11. This CDR3 is CASRPLAGEVRQYF. The DNA for the CDR3 is TGTGCCAGCAGGCCTCTAGCGGGAGAAGTGAGGCAGTATTTT.

This clonotype was seen ten or more times. The J gene is TRBJ2-1, the V gene TRBV11-2; no definite D call. The length of the CDR3 is 11 residues. The V gene's germline CDR1 is SGHAT and CDR2 FQNNGV. Trimming stripped 6 bases from V and 4 bases from J, with 4 bases between. As DNA, the CDR3 is TGTGCCAGCAGGGTATACAATGAGCAGTTCTTC. It is translated as CASRVYNEQFF.

The table lists this clonotype with a few counts. The chain couples TRBV28 to TRBJ2-7, with 13 bases aligning to TRBD2. With V trimmed by 10 bases and J by 3 bases, 3 bases remained unmatched. CDR1 MDHEN and CDR2 SYDVKM come from the germline V gene. This CDR3 comprises 13 residues. The CDR3 spells CATWTSGSYEQYF. For the CDR3, the DNA is TGTGCCACCTGGACTAGCGGGAGCTACGAGCAGTACTTC.

This clonotype was found many times. V and J are TRBV7-2 and TRBJ2-1, with 7 bases identical to TRBD2. The ends lost 5 bases at V and 4 bases at J; junction bases unmatched: 5. The CDR3 is 14 amino acids. The germline CDR1 and CDR2 sequences are SGHTA and FQGNSA. The CDR3 reads CASSTPRGYNEQFF. DNA for the CDR3: TGTGCCAGCAGCACCCCGCGGGGGTACAATGAGCAGTTCTTC.

This clonotype occurred many times. The chain employs TRBV20-1 and TRBJ1-1; possibly TRBD1 for D (6 bases). The V gene lost 5 bases and the J gene lost 4 bases, with 11 bases spanning the gap. The CDR3 runs to 12 residues. Germline assignment: CDR1 DFQATT and CDR2 SNEGSKA (reference sequence). The CDR3 region is CSAGRQVTEAFF. For the CDR3, the DNA is TGCAGTGCTGGCCGACAGGTCACTGAAGCTTTCTTT.

In its sample, this clonotype was seen many times. The chain recombines TRBV3-1 with TRBJ2-2; D is unclear. Germline V gives CDR1 LGHDT, CDR2 YNNKEL (reference sequence). This CDR3 region has 15 residues. Trimming pared 5 bases from V and 3 bases from J, leaving 13 bases between. This CDR3 reads CASSLGSYYTGELFF. The CDR3 DNA reads as TGTGCCAGCAGCTTAGGGTCTTATTACACCGGGGAGCTGTTTTTT.

This clonotype was seen repeatedly, ten times or more. The chain has TRBV11-2 and TRBJ2-3; D is uncertain. Trimming pared 1 base from V and 2 bases from J, leaving 10 bases between. This CDR3 comprises 15 residues. Germline CDR1 and CDR2: SGHAT and FQNNGV. The CDR3 here is CASSLAPRPTDTQYF. The CDR3 DNA sequence: TGTGCCAGCAGCTTAGCCCCCCGGCCCACAGATACGCAGTATTTT.

This clonotype was seen at least ten times. CDR3 sequence (DNA): TGTGCCACCACCCGGGAGAGGATTAGGGCAGATACGCAGTATTTT. Its translation: CATTRERIRADTQYF. The rearrangement links TRBV12-3 or TRBV12-4 to TRBJ2-3; a weak D match, TRBD2 (6 bases). V shed 10 bases and J shed 4 bases, with 21 bases lying between them. The CDR3 is made up of 15 amino acids.

This clonotype was picked up many times. The chain recombines TRBV5-1 with TRBJ2-5; 11 bases agree with TRBD1. The CDR3 is 14 residues long. Germline V gene data show CDR1 as SGHRS and CDR2 as YFSETQ. V lost 4 bases, J lost 4 bases, and 3 bases stayed unmatched. CDR3 amino acids: CASSAGTGGETQYF. The CDR3, as DNA: TGCGCCAGCAGCGCCGGGACAGGGGGAGAGACCCAGTACTTC. Variable domain in full (rest from reference TRBV5-1 and TRBJ2-5): KAGVTQTPRYLIKTRGQQVTLSCSPISGHRSVSWYQQTPGQGLQFLFEYFSETQRNKGNFPGRFSGRQFSNSRSEMNVSTLELGDSALYLCASSAGTGGETQYFGPGTRLLVL.

The sample holds many counts of this clonotype. Written as DNA, the CDR3 is TGTGCCAGCAGTTCGTCGACAGGGCGCGGCTACACCTTC. Translating gives CASSSSTGRGYTF. The V gene is TRBV6-5, the J gene TRBJ1-2, with 7 bases lining up with TRBD1. Losses at the gene ends were 4 bases for V and 8 bases for J; bases not matched to a gene: 7. The CDR3 extends over 13 amino acids. The germline gives CDR1 MNHEY, CDR2 SVGAGI.

The chain recombines TRBV7-8 with TRBJ1-4; D unclear. V lost 5 bases and J lost 5, with 12 bases in between. Germline V lookup: CDR1 SGHVS, CDR2 FQNEAQ. CDR3 size: 14 residues. CDR3 DNA sequence: TGTGCCAGCAGCCCCGGACGGAGGAATGAAAAACTGTTTTTT. Protein product: CASSPGRRNEKLFF.

This clonotype has ten or more counts. This chain connects TRBV12-3 or TRBV12-4 to TRBJ2-1; 9 positions match TRBD1. The ends lost 6 bases at V and 1 base at J; junction bases unmatched: 13. The CDR3 has 18 residues. CDR3 nucleotides: TGTGCCAGCAGGAGTCTCCCCCGGGACAGGGTATCCTACAATGAGCAGTTCTTC. It translates to CASRSLPRDRVSYNEQFF.

The sample holds many counts of this clonotype. V is TRBV25-1 and J is TRBJ2-7, with TRBD1 matching over 7 bases. The J segment lost 4 bases and the V segment lost 6 bases, leaving 0 bases of the junction unmatched. The V gene's germline CDR1 is MGHDK and CDR2 SYGVNS. This CDR3 is built from 11 residues. The CDR3 sequence: CASSRGYEQYF. The CDR3 DNA sequence: TGTGCCAGCAGCAGGGGGTACGAGCAGTACTTC.

This clonotype occurred many times. The rearrangement uses TRBV14 and TRBJ2-1; TRBD2 agrees at 10 bases. Trimming cost V 6 bases and J 7 bases; bases outside gene matches: 9. The CDR3 is made up of 15 amino acids. CDR1 is SGHDN and CDR2 is FVKESK in the germline V gene. CDR3 sequence reads: CASSRAGGPINEQFF. The CDR3, as DNA: TGTGCCAGCAGTAGAGCGGGAGGGCCTATTAATGAGCAGTTCTTC.

This chain links TRBV28 with TRBJ2-3; D is uncertain. V was cut by 2 bases and J by 2 bases, with 11 bases left in between. CDR1 is MDHEN and CDR2 is SYDVKM in the germline V gene. The CDR3 length is 15 residues. In nucleotides, the CDR3 is TGTGCCAGCAGTTTAAGGGAATCGAACACAGATACGCAGTATTTT. Translated, it gives CASSLRESNTDTQYF.

The chain carries TRBV29-1 and TRBJ2-1; D gene unclear. Trimming took off 6 bases at V and 7 bases at J, with 7 bases between the two ends. This CDR3 is built from 10 residues. Germline-derived CDR1 and CDR2 are SQVTM and ANQGSEA. The CDR3 coding sequence is TGCAGCGTGCCTGGTAATGAGCAGTTCTTC. This codes for CSVPGNEQFF.